One and the same sample provided the 16 T cell receptor beta chains below, sequenced in a study of cytomegalovirus exposure and HLA in healthy donors. Primers: 60 Vbeta forward and 13 Jbeta reverse. Measured with immunoSEQ multiplex PCR; TCRdb has only the in-frame clones, and not every one. Found here are around 76,000 clones, roughly 70% of them singletons; the top ten hold around a tenth. Sample: PBMCs. The origin of the receptors is a woman aged 50 to 60 in good health and CMV-seropositive.

The chain is built from TRBV28 and TRBJ2-7, with D possibly being TRBD2 (5 bases). V shed 6 bases and J shed 1 base, with 10 bases lying between them. The germline V gene encodes CDR1 MDHEN and CDR2 SYDVKM. The length of the CDR3 is 13 residues. As DNA, the CDR3 is TGTGCCAGCAGGACTATTCGGTCCTACGAGCAGTACTTC. Residues: CASRTIRSYEQYF.

This sequence joins TRBV27 and TRBJ2-1; D gene ambiguous. Looked up from germline, CDR1 is MNHEY and CDR2 is SMNVEV (reference sequence). This CDR3 has 11 amino acids. The V end lost 6 bases, the J end lost 6 bases, and 6 bases lay between the germline ends. The CDR3 region is CASSTTNEQFF. In DNA, the CDR3 is TGTGCCAGCAGCACTACCAATGAGCAGTTCTTC.

The rearrangement uses TRBV5-4 and TRBJ2-5; a possible D gene is TRBD1 (6 bases). This CDR3 region has 17 residues. Trimming shortened V by 4 bases and J by 5 bases, and 24 bases separated the two germline ends. Germline CDR1 SGHNT, CDR2 YYREEE (reference sequence). CDR3 residues: CASSKKWAGALAETQYF. DNA for the CDR3: TGTGCCAGCAGCAAAAAATGGGCAGGGGCTTTGGCGGAGACCCAGTACTTC.

The sample holds one count of this clone. This chain uses TRBV7-9 with TRBJ1-5; TRBD1 matches 7 bases. Germline-derived CDR1 and CDR2 are SEHNR and FQNEAQ (reference sequence). The V segment lost 5 bases and the J segment 2 bases; nucleotides outside the gene matches: 3. The CDR3 loop spans 14 amino acids. The CDR3 region is CASSPGQGNQPQHF. CDR3 nucleotide sequence: TGTGCCAGCAGCCCTGGACAGGGCAATCAGCCCCAGCATTTT.

This rearrangement joins TRBV6-5 to TRBJ2-1, with TRBD2 matching 7 bases. Trimming removed 8 bases from V and 12 bases from J; junction bases left unmatched: 10. This CDR3 contains 12 residues. The germline gives CDR1 MNHEY, CDR2 SVGAGI. The CDR3 region is CASSGLPVGQFF. In DNA, the CDR3 is TGTGCCAGCTCGGGACTACCGGTGGGGCAGTTCTTC.

The chain employs TRBV7-6 and TRBJ2-7; D may be TRBD1 (7 bases). The ends were cut back, 5 bases at V and 4 bases at J, with 15 bases in the middle. Germline CDR1 is SGHVS and CDR2 is FNYEAQ. CDR3 length equals 14 residues. CDR3 DNA: TGTGCCAGCAGCCCTGGGCAGGGGGGATACGAGCAGTACTTC. Protein: CASSPGQGGYEQYF.

The J gene is TRBJ1-3, the V gene TRBV28; D is ambiguous. CDR1 and CDR2 (germline): MDHEN, SYDVKM. The CDR3 consists of 15 residues. V was trimmed by 5 bases and J by 0 bases, leaving 11 bases between them. The CDR3, as DNA: TGTGCCAGCAGTCTCTCGCATAGCTCTGGAAACACCATATATTTT. Protein product: CASSLSHSSGNTIYF.

The chain recombines TRBV7-2 with TRBJ1-1; possibly TRBD1 for D (5 bases). V lost 1 base, J lost 5 bases, and 17 bases lay in between. This CDR3 comprises 16 residues. CDR1 and CDR2 from the germline V gene are SGHTA and FQGNSA. In DNA form, the CDR3 reads TGTGCCAGCAGCTTAGTTTCGGGGGAATTAGGGACTGAAGCTTTCTTT. It is translated as CASSLVSGELGTEAFF.

This clone was observed a single time. V gene TRBV4-3 combines with J gene TRBJ1-1; D is ambiguous. V lost 5 bases and J 4 bases, leaving 11 bases between the germline ends. CDR1 is LGHNA, CDR2 YSLEER, per germline. This CDR3 comprises 13 residues. As DNA, the CDR3 is TGCGCCAGCAGCTCCGACATTAGCACTGAAGCTTTCTTT. Translating gives CASSSDISTEAFF.

The V gene is TRBV6-5, the J gene TRBJ2-7; a possible D gene is TRBD1 (7 bases). Trimming left V 0 bases short and J 6 bases short, with 15 bases between. The CDR3 runs 15 residues. CDR1 is MNHEY and CDR2 is SVGAGI in the germline V gene. The CDR3 region is CASSYSYQGDSEQYF. In DNA, the CDR3 is TGTGCCAGCAGTTACTCCTACCAGGGGGACTCCGAGCAGTACTTC.

The chain joins TRBV7-9 to TRBJ2-2, with a possible D match to TRBD1 (6 bases). Trimming removed 5 bases at V and 4 bases at J, with 11 bases between. The CDR3 has 14 residues. Per germline, CDR1 SEHNR and CDR2 FQNEAQ (reference sequence). CDR3 loop: CASSNLGATGELFF. CDR3 bases: TGTGCCAGCAGCAACCTGGGGGCCACCGGGGAGCTGTTTTTT.

The CDR3 spells CASSQDEGLLREQYF. The CDR3 DNA reads TGCGCCAGCAGCCAAGACGAGGGCCTCCTTCGCGAGCAGTACTTC. This sequence joins TRBV4-3 and TRBJ2-7; the D gene is possibly TRBD2 (5 bases). The CDR3 extends over 15 amino acids. Looked up from germline, CDR1 is LGHNA and CDR2 is YSLEER. The V end lost 0 bases, the J end lost 6 bases, and 15 bases lay between the germline ends.

The V gene is TRBV6-5, the J gene TRBJ1-3; weak D call: TRBD1 (5 bases). CDR1 and CDR2 from the germline V gene are MNHEY and SVGAGI. Trimming shortened V by 2 bases and J by 3 bases, and 11 bases separated the two germline ends. The CDR3 length is 15 residues. Here the CDR3 reads CASSYGRGSGNTIYF. In nucleotides, the CDR3 is TGTGCCAGCAGTTACGGTCGGGGGAGTGGAAACACCATATATTTT.

This sequence joins TRBV29-1 and TRBJ1-6; 7 positions match TRBD1. There are 13 residues in the CDR3. V shed 7 bases, J shed 10 bases, and the junction held 10 bases outside the gene matches. The germline V gene encodes CDR1 SQVTM and CDR2 ANQGSEA. CDR3 protein: CSAKVTGESPLHF. In DNA, the CDR3 is TGCAGCGCGAAAGTAACAGGGGAATCACCCCTCCACTTT.

The rearrangement uses TRBV6-6 and TRBJ2-3; TRBD1 matches at 7 bases. Germline V gene lookup returns CDR1 MNHNY and CDR2 SVGAGI (reference sequence). V trimming: 3 bases; J trimming: 1 base; junction bases outside the gene matches: 4. The CDR3 spans 15 residues. In nucleotides, the CDR3 is TGTGCCAGCAGTTATACCGGGACAGGCACAGATACGCAGTATTTT. Amino acids: CASSYTGTGTDTQYF.

CDR3 loop: CASSDDRGNTDTQYF. The CDR3, as DNA: TGTGCCAGCAGTGACGACAGGGGAAACACAGATACGCAGTATTTT. J is TRBJ2-3 and V is TRBV28, with 8 bases fitting TRBD1. This CDR3 is 15 amino acids long. Germline lookup yields CDR1 MDHEN and CDR2 SYDVKM. J lost 2 bases, V lost 5 bases, and 6 bases had no gene match. The entire variable domain, with the rest obtained from reference TRBV28 and TRBJ2-3, is as follows: DVKVTQSSRYLVKRTGEKVFLECVQDMDHENMFWYRQDPGLGLRLIYFSYDVKMKEKGDIPEGYSVSREKKERFSLILESASTNQTSMYLCASSDDRGNTDTQYFGPGTRLTVL.